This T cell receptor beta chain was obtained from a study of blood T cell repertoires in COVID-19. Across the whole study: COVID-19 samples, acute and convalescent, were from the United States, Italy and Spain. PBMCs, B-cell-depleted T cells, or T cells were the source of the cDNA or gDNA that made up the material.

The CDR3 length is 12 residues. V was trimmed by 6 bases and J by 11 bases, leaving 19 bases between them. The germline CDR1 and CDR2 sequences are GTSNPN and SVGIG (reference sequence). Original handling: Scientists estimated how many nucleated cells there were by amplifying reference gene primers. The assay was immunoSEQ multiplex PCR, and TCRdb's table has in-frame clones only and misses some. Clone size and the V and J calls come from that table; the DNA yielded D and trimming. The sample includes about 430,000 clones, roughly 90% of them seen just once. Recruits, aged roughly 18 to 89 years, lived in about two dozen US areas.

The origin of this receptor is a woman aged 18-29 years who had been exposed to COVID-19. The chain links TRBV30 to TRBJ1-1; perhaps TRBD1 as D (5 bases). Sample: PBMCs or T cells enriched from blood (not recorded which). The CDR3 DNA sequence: TGTGCCTGCGCCCAGGGATGGGGTGCGGCTTTCTTT. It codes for CACAQGWGAAFF.